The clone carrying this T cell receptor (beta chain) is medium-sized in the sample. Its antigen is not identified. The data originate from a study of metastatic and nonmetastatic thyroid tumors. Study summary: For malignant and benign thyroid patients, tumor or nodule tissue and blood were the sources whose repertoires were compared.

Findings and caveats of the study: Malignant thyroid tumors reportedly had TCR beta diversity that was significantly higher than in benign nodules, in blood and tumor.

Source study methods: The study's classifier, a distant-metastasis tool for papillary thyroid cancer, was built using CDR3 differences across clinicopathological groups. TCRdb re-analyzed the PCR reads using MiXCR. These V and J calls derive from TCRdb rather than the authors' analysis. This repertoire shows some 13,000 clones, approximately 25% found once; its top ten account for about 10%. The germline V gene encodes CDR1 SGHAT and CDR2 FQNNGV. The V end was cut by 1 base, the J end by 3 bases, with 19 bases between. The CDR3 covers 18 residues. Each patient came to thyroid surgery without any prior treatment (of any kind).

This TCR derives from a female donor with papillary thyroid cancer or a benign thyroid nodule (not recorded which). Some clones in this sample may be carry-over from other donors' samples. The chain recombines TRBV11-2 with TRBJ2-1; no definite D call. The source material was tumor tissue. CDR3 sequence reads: CASSLVGYGSSSYNEQFF. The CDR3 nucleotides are TGTGCCAGCAGCTTAGTAGGCTACGGGTCCTCCAGCTACAATGAGCAGTTCTTC.